These 15 T cell receptor beta chains share one sample of origin, sequenced in a study of control samples from healthy donors and cancer patients. Here immunoSEQ multiplex PCR was the method, and the copy in TCRdb shows in-frame clones only, minus some. The sample includes 99,000 or so clones, around 82% seen only once; the top ten take under 15%. Input material: blood. The receptor set was obtained from a woman between 45 and 60 years old in good health.

The chain employs TRBV23-1 and TRBJ1-5; TRBD1 is a possible D gene (6 bases). TRBV23-1 is known as an ORF, though its function is uncertain. The length of the CDR3 is 15 residues. Trimming stripped 6 bases from V and 4 bases from J, with 16 bases between. CDR3 region: CASRLRTEENQPQHF. CDR3 DNA sequence: TGCGCCAGCAGATTGAGGACAGAGGAAAATCAGCCCCAGCATTTT.

The rearrangement joins TRBV6-4 to TRBJ2-1; 11 bases agree with TRBD2. V shed 5 bases, J shed 6 bases, and the junction held 6 bases outside the gene matches. The CDR3 extends over 15 amino acids. Per germline, CDR1 MRHNA and CDR2 SNTAGT. The CDR3 coding sequence is TGTGCCAGCAGTCCACTAGCGGGAGACCTCAATGAGCAGTTCTTC. This sequence encodes CASSPLAGDLNEQFF.

The rearrangement uses TRBV28 and TRBJ1-2, with TRBD1 matching over 9 bases. This CDR3 is built from 14 residues. Germline trimming cut 4 bases from V and 2 bases from J; bases unmatched to any gene: 2. Germline V gene lookup returns CDR1 MDHEN and CDR2 SYDVKM. The CDR3 is CASSSGQGNYGYTF. The CDR3 coding sequence is TGTGCCAGCAGTTCGGGACAGGGAAACTATGGCTACACCTTC.

The genes are TRBV7-2 and TRBJ2-2, with D perhaps TRBD1 (5 bases). The V and J ends lost 1 base and 0 bases respectively, with 12 bases between them. This CDR3 contains 17 residues. Germline lookup yields CDR1 SGHTA and CDR2 FQGNSA. In DNA, the CDR3 is TGTGCCAGCAGCTTAGAGGGCAGGGCTGCGAACACCGGGGAGCTGTTTTTT. Its translation is CASSLEGRAANTGELFF.

The rearrangement uses TRBV19 and TRBJ1-1; 9 bases map to TRBD1. The CDR3 extends over 14 amino acids. CDR1 and CDR2 (germline): LNHDA, SQIVND (reference sequence). V lost 6 bases to trimming and J lost 3 bases; unmatched junction nucleotides: 5. CDR3 DNA sequence: TGTGCCAGTAGCCGACAGGGGGGGTACACTGAAGCTTTCTTT. It encodes CASSRQGGYTEAFF.

The rearrangement joins TRBV9 to TRBJ1-3; D not certain. This CDR3 has 17 residues. V was pared by 4 bases and J by 3 bases, with 20 bases between. Germline V gene lookup returns CDR1 SGDLS and CDR2 YYNGEE. The CDR3 coding sequence is TGTGCCAGCAGCCCTCAATGGGGAAGCCTCATTGGAAACACCATATATTTT. Protein sequence: CASSPQWGSLIGNTIYF.

The chain combines TRBV2 with TRBJ2-1; D not certain. The V and J ends lost 9 bases and 0 bases respectively, with 12 bases between them. Germline V gene data show CDR1 as SNHLY and CDR2 as FYNNEI. The CDR3 runs 14 residues. In DNA form, the CDR3 reads TGTGCCAGACGGAGCCGGAGCTCCTACAATGAGCAGTTCTTC. Translated, it gives CARRSRSSYNEQFF.

V is TRBV6-2 or TRBV6-3 and J is TRBJ2-1; D gene unclear. Germline V lookup: CDR1 MNHEY, CDR2 SVGEGT. This CDR3 is 17 amino acids long. V dropped 0 bases and J dropped 2 bases, with 14 bases sitting between them. DNA of the CDR3: TGTGCCAGCAGTTACTCGACCGGAGCTCCGGCCTACAATGAGCAGTTCTTC. It yields the protein CASSYSTGAPAYNEQFF.

CDR3 DNA sequence: TGTGCCAGCAGCGTAGGTAGTGACGTATACTACGAGCAGTACTTC. Translated, it gives CASSVGSDVYYEQYF. This rearrangement joins TRBV9 to TRBJ2-7; D is unclear. The V and J ends lost 0 bases and 3 bases respectively, with 13 bases between them. From germline, CDR1 is SGDLS and CDR2 YYNGEE. CDR3 length: 15 residues.

The sample holds a few counts of this clone. The rearrangement uses TRBV14 and TRBJ2-1, with 10 positions matching TRBD2. The CDR3 has 16 residues. J gave up 0 bases and V 4 bases, and 3 bases lay outside the gene matches. CDR1 and CDR2 (germline): SGHDN, FVKESK. CDR3 coding DNA: TGTGCCAGCAGCCTTACTAGCGGGGTCTCCTACAATGAGCAGTTCTTC. It translates to CASSLTSGVSYNEQFF.

The chain is built from TRBV7-9 and TRBJ1-6; 9 bases are a match to TRBD1. Germline V CDR1 and CDR2: SEHNR, FQNEAQ (reference sequence). The CDR3 loop spans 14 amino acids. V dropped 6 bases and J dropped 9; count of bases not matched to a gene: 6. The CDR3 coding sequence is TGTGCCAGCAGTTCGGGACAGGGCGGTTCACCCCTCCACTTT. It translates to CASSSGQGGSPLHF. The variable domain in full, with the rest retrieved from reference TRBV7-9 and TRBJ1-6, is DTGVSQNPRHKITKRGQNVTFRCDPISEHNRLYWYRQTLGQGPEFLTYFQNEAQLEKSRLLSDRFSAERPKGSFSTLEIQRTEQGDSAMYLCASSSGQGGSPLHFGNGTRLTVT.

This chain connects TRBV4-3 to TRBJ2-3; D could derive from TRBD1 or TRBD2 (5 bases each). Germline CDR1 LGHNA, CDR2 YSLEER. This CDR3 spans 17 amino acids. The germline V and J ends were trimmed by 0 bases and 4 bases, with 17 bases remaining between them. CDR3: CASSQDLGWGGSDTQYF. In DNA form, the CDR3 reads TGCGCCAGCAGCCAAGATCTGGGGTGGGGCGGGTCAGATACGCAGTATTTT.

CDR3 DNA: TGTGCCAGCAGCTTAGTTTTAGGGGGAAGAGAGACCCAGTACTTC. Translated, it gives CASSLVLGGRETQYF. V gene TRBV11-2 combines with J gene TRBJ2-5, with a tentative D call TRBD1 (6 bases). Trimming took 1 base from V and 4 from J, leaving 13 bases between them. Germline V gene sequence: CDR1 SGHAT, CDR2 FQNNGV. The CDR3 extends over 15 amino acids.

V is TRBV6-5 and J is TRBJ2-3; D perhaps matches TRBD1 (5 bases). Germline CDR1 MNHEY, CDR2 SVGAGI. This CDR3 spans 15 amino acids. V lost 4 bases and J lost 3, with 14 bases in between. This CDR3 reads CASSSAGLFTDTQYF. CDR3 in DNA: TGTGCCAGCAGTTCGGCAGGGCTTTTTACAGATACGCAGTATTTT.

J is TRBJ2-2 and V is TRBV18; D unresolved. CDR3 length: 15 amino acids. Trimming shortened V by 6 bases and J by 6 bases, and 17 bases separated the two germline ends. Germline values: CDR1 KGHSH, CDR2 LQKENI. CDR3 bases: TGTGCCAGCTCCCCAACCACGAGAGTCTCCGGGGAGCTGTTTTTT. Its translation is CASSPTTRVSGELFF.